The 27 T cell receptor beta chains below were found in one sample sequenced in a study of CD8+ T cells in alopecia areata. The authors extracted RNA and reverse transcribed it into cDNA as the sequencing template. Measured with immunoSEQ multiplex PCR; TCRdb has only the in-frame clones, and not every one. The sample includes about 210,000 clones, around three fifths of them seen just once. Noted treatment: oral pan-JAK inhibitor, 5-10 mg twice daily. The sample was CD4+ T cells sorted from blood, taken at week 4, from a patient treated with tofacitinib. The source of these receptors is a human donor with alopecia areata.

The chain recombines TRBV29-1 with TRBJ1-6; no reliable D call. Looked up from germline, CDR1 is SQVTM and CDR2 is ANQGSEA. V was trimmed by 1 base and J by 10 bases, leaving 14 bases between them. This CDR3 spans 14 amino acids. The CDR3 reads CSVEVEGRTSPLHF. For the CDR3, the DNA is TGCAGCGTTGAAGTAGAGGGCAGAACGTCACCCCTCCACTTT. The variable domain in full, completed from reference TRBV29-1 and TRBJ1-6, reads SAVISQKPSRDICQRGTSLTIQCQVDSQVTMMFWYRQQPGQSLTLIATANQGSEATYESGFVIDKFPISRPNLTFSTLTVSNMSPEDSSIYLCSVEVEGRTSPLHFGNGTRLTVT.

The chain uses TRBV19 and TRBJ2-5; 9 nucleotides agree with TRBD2. The germline V gene has CDR1 LNHDA and CDR2 SQIVND (reference sequence). CDR3 length: 15 amino acids. V was clipped by 5 bases and J by 2 bases; unmatched bases: 6. Here the CDR3 DNA reads TGTGCCAGTAGTCGTAGCGGGGGCCGACAAGAGACCCAGTACTTC. Protein: CASSRSGGRQETQYF.

The rearrangement joins TRBV19 to TRBJ2-6, with D maybe TRBD1 (6 bases). With 6 bases removed from V and 2 bases from J, the gap between germline ends came to 8 bases. Germline lookup yields CDR1 LNHDA and CDR2 SQIVND (reference sequence). This CDR3 has 14 residues. The CDR3 protein is CASSRTAGANVLTF. The CDR3 DNA sequence: TGTGCCAGTAGCCGGACAGCTGGGGCCAACGTCCTGACTTTC.

The chain has TRBV19 and TRBJ2-2, with a possible D match to TRBD2 (6 bases). Germline V lookup: CDR1 LNHDA, CDR2 SQIVND (reference sequence). This CDR3 has 16 amino acids. V gave up 5 bases and J gave up 5 bases, with 18 bases separating them. CDR3 region: CASSPRMTGGTGELFF. CDR3 in DNA: TGTGCCAGTAGTCCTCGTATGACCGGAGGGACCGGGGAGCTGTTTTTT. Looking up the rest from reference TRBV19 and TRBJ2-2 gives the full variable domain: DGGITQSPKYLFRKEGQNVTLSCEQNLNHDAMYWYRQDPGQGLRLIYYSQIVNDFQKGDIAEGYSVSREKKESFPLTVTSAQKNPTAFYLCASSPRMTGGTGELFFGEGSRLTVL.

This chain uses TRBV30 with TRBJ2-7; D perhaps matches TRBD1 (5 bases). Germline V CDR1 and CDR2: GTSNPN, SVGIG (reference sequence). The CDR3 runs 11 residues. Trimming removed 1 base from V and 5 bases from J, with 6 bases in between. CDR3 protein: CAWSEGHEQYF. The CDR3 DNA is TGTGCCTGGAGTGAGGGGCACGAGCAGTACTTC.

This clone has only a few counts. J is TRBJ2-5 and V is TRBV11-3; D tentatively fits TRBD1 or TRBD2 (7 bases each). Germline CDR1 SGHNT, CDR2 YENEEA. V lost 5 bases to trimming and J lost 1 base, with 14 bases between them. There are 15 residues in the CDR3. CDR3: CASSPGGVGQETQYF. The CDR3, as DNA: TGTGCCAGCAGCCCAGGGGGGGTGGGCCAAGAGACCCAGTACTTC.

V gene TRBV19 combines with J gene TRBJ2-4, with D tentatively TRBD2 (6 bases). The CDR3 totals 14 residues. CDR1 and CDR2 from the germline V gene are LNHDA and SQIVND (reference sequence). Trimming took off 3 bases at V and 2 bases at J, with 8 bases between the two ends. For the CDR3, the DNA is TGTGCCAGTAGTATTGCGGGGACCAAAAACATTCAGTACTTC. Translated: CASSIAGTKNIQYF.

A few counts support this clone. V gene TRBV25-1 combines with J gene TRBJ2-3, with 8 bases fitting TRBD1. Germline values: CDR1 MGHDK, CDR2 SYGVNS. The V gene end was trimmed by 6 bases and the J gene end by 2 bases; junction bases not matched to a gene: 7. This CDR3 spans 15 amino acids. CDR3 sequence: CASSPGQGYTDTQYF. The CDR3 DNA reads TGTGCCAGCAGCCCCGGACAGGGATACACAGATACGCAGTATTTT.

This clone was found a few times. The V call is TRBV10-3, the J call TRBJ2-7; D is perhaps TRBD2 (5 bases). Trimming took off 2 bases at V and 1 base at J, with 9 bases between the two ends. CDR3 length: 14 residues. Germline CDR1 reads ENHRY; CDR2 reads SYGVKD. CDR3 nucleotides: TGTGCCATCAGTGAGGGTCCGGGGTCCTACGAGCAGTACTTC. Translated, it gives CAISEGPGSYEQYF.

The chain carries TRBV7-2 and TRBJ2-3, with a weak D call TRBD2 (5 bases). CDR1 SGHTA and CDR2 FQGNSA come from the germline V gene. CDR3 length: 14 amino acids. Trimming took 4 bases from V and 3 from J, leaving 11 bases between them. The CDR3 spells CASSSGLATDTQYF. The CDR3 DNA follows: TGTGCCAGCAGCTCCGGGCTAGCAACAGATACGCAGTATTTT.

The rearrangement uses TRBV29-1 and TRBJ1-2; 9 bases fit TRBD1. J lost 2 bases, V lost 7 bases, and 5 bases had no gene match. This CDR3 has 13 amino acids. From germline, CDR1 is SQVTM and CDR2 ANQGSEA. In nucleotides, the CDR3 is TGCAGCGACGGGGGACAGGGAAACTATGGCTACACCTTC. Translated: CSDGGQGNYGYTF. Using reference TRBV29-1 and TRBJ1-2 for the parts outside the CDR3, the full variable domain is SAVISQKPSRDICQRGTSLTIQCQVDSQVTMMFWYRQQPGQSLTLIATANQGSEATYESGFVIDKFPISRPNLTFSTLTVSNMSPEDSSIYLCSDGGQGNYGYTFGSGTRLTVV.

This clone was observed a single time. The chain employs TRBV6-5 and TRBJ1-4, with D possibly matching TRBD1 (5 bases). Germline V lookup: CDR1 MNHEY, CDR2 SVGAGI. With 0 bases removed from V and 7 bases from J, the gap between germline ends came to 12 bases. This CDR3 region has 15 residues. In DNA form, the CDR3 reads TGTGCCAGCAGTTACTCCCGAGGGACGGGTGAAAAACTGTTTTTT. This encodes CASSYSRGTGEKLFF.

The chain couples TRBV30 to TRBJ1-3, with TRBD1 as a possible D gene (6 bases). Trimming left V 3 bases short and J 5 bases short, with 17 bases between. CDR3 length: 15 residues. Germline V gene sequence: CDR1 GTSNPN, CDR2 SVGIG (reference sequence). The CDR3 bases are TGTGCCTGGAGGAAACCCGGGGGGCGCAGAAACACCATATATTTT. This codes for CAWRKPGGRRNTIYF.

V and J are TRBV11-3 and TRBJ2-3; TRBD2 matches 9 bases. This CDR3 spans 14 amino acids. The V and J ends lost 7 bases and 1 base, in that order; junction bases with no gene match: 3. The germline V gene encodes CDR1 SGHNT and CDR2 YENEEA. CDR3 DNA: TGTGCCAGCACCGGCGGGGGGGGCACAGATACGCAGTATTTT. It specifies CASTGGGGTDTQYF.

This clone was counted only a few times. The genes are TRBV29-1 and TRBJ1-3; D is uncertain. The V gene lost 4 bases and the J gene lost 0 bases, with 10 bases spanning the gap. This CDR3 contains 14 residues. The germline gives CDR1 SQVTM, CDR2 ANQGSEA. The chain's CDR3 is CSVGGSGSGNTIYF. CDR3 nucleotides: TGCAGCGTTGGAGGGTCCGGCTCTGGAAACACCATATATTTT.

The table lists this clone with a few counts. The rearrangement uses TRBV5-4 and TRBJ2-5, with D perhaps given as TRBD1 or TRBD2 (5 bases each). V lost 1 base and J 8 bases, leaving 12 bases between the germline ends. CDR3 size: 13 residues. CDR1 is SGHNT and CDR2 is YYREEE in the germline V gene (reference sequence). CDR3 sequence (DNA): TGTGCCAGCAGCTTGACGGGACCTGGCACCCAGTACTTC. Protein product: CASSLTGPGTQYF.

This clone was recorded a few times. This rearrangement joins TRBV15 to TRBJ2-3, with 9 bases lining up with TRBD1. The CDR3 covers 15 residues. The J segment lost 0 bases and the V segment lost 5 bases, leaving 3 bases of the junction unmatched. Germline V gene data show CDR1 as LNHNV and CDR2 as YYDKDF (reference sequence). The CDR3 sequence: CATSPGTGSTDTQYF. The CDR3 nucleotides are TGTGCCACCAGCCCCGGGACAGGGAGCACAGATACGCAGTATTTT.

The J gene is TRBJ1-2, the V gene TRBV29-1; D may be TRBD1 (5 bases). The germline V gene has CDR1 SQVTM and CDR2 ANQGSEA. V was pared by 0 bases and J by 2 bases, with 10 bases between. The CDR3 is 14 residues long. In DNA, the CDR3 is TGCAGCGTTGAAGATATGGGGCAGAACTATGGCTACACCTTC. Translating it yields CSVEDMGQNYGYTF.

The chain recombines TRBV15 with TRBJ1-5, with D tentatively TRBD1 (5 bases). Germline V gene data show CDR1 as LNHNV and CDR2 as YYDKDF (reference sequence). Trimming pared 0 bases from V and 1 base from J, leaving 13 bases between. This CDR3 has 17 amino acids. The CDR3 nucleotides read TGTGCCACCAGCAGAGATAAATGGGGGGAAAGCAATCAGCCCCAGCATTTT. Translating gives CATSRDKWGESNQPQHF.

This clone was detected only a few times. This chain uses TRBV27 with TRBJ1-2, with D possibly being TRBD1 (5 bases). The V gene lost 3 bases and the J gene lost 8 bases, with 16 bases spanning the gap. The CDR3 length is 14 residues. CDR1 is MNHEY, CDR2 SMNVEV, per germline (reference sequence). CDR3 in amino acids: CASSLEGRRGGYTF. The CDR3 bases are TGTGCCAGCAGTTTGGAGGGGAGGAGAGGGGGCTACACCTTC.

The V and J genes are TRBV27 and TRBJ1-5; maybe TRBD1 (5 bases). Germline CDR1 MNHEY, CDR2 SMNVEV (reference sequence). CDR3 length: 15 residues. V was cut by 7 bases and J by 4 bases, with 17 bases left in between. For the CDR3, the DNA is TGTGCCAGCACCCTCCAGGGCGGTAAGAATCAGCCCCAGCATTTT. Amino acid sequence: CASTLQGGKNQPQHF.

In this sample, this clone turned up once. The gene calls are TRBV2 and TRBJ1-6, with unresolved D. The germline CDR1 and CDR2 sequences are SNHLY and FYNNEI. With 6 bases removed from V and 4 bases from J, the gap between germline ends came to 10 bases. The CDR3 consists of 14 residues. The CDR3 sequence: CASSLDGYNSPLHF. As DNA, the CDR3 is TGTGCCAGCAGCCTGGACGGGTATAATTCACCCCTCCACTTT.

This clone appeared a single time. The chain uses TRBV7-8 and TRBJ1-2; 8 bases are shared with TRBD1. Germline V lookup: CDR1 SGHVS, CDR2 FQNEAQ. The CDR3 is 15 residues long. The trim removed 3 bases at V and 4 bases at J, leaving 7 bases unmatched. The CDR3 is CASSFRTGSAYGYTF. CDR3 in DNA: TGTGCCAGCAGCTTTCGGACAGGGTCTGCCTATGGCTACACCTTC.

This chain uses TRBV18 with TRBJ1-2, with D uncertain. CDR3 length: 13 residues. From germline, CDR1 is KGHSH and CDR2 LQKENI. V was cut by 2 bases and J by 6 bases, with 10 bases left in between. The CDR3 spells CASSPVKEHGYTF. For the CDR3, the DNA is TGTGCCAGCTCACCAGTCAAGGAGCATGGCTACACCTTC.

The chain carries TRBV29-1 and TRBJ2-7; D is uncertain. Germline values: CDR1 SQVTM, CDR2 ANQGSEA. The CDR3 loop spans 13 amino acids. V was clipped by 7 bases and J by 0 bases, with 13 bases between them. The CDR3 nucleotides are TGCAGCGCTCAGGAACAATACTCCTACGAGCAGTACTTC. It encodes CSAQEQYSYEQYF.

This sequence joins TRBV30 and TRBJ1-1; maybe TRBD1 (6 bases). Germline CDR1 is GTSNPN and CDR2 is SVGIG (reference sequence). The CDR3 has 14 amino acids. Trimming removed 5 bases from V and 5 bases from J, with 18 bases in between. The CDR3 here is CAWRTAGALTEAFF. The DNA for the CDR3 is TGTGCCTGGCGTACCGCAGGGGCCCTAACTGAAGCTTTCTTT. Full variable domain (rest looked up from reference TRBV30 and TRBJ1-1): SQTIHQWPATLVQPVGSPLSLECTVEGTSNPNLYWYRQAAGRGLQLLFYSVGIGQISSEVPQNLSASRPQDRQFILSSKKLLLSDSGFYLCAWRTAGALTEAFFGQGTRLTVV.

The chain employs TRBV27 and TRBJ2-7; D is possibly TRBD1 or TRBD2 (5 bases each). Looked up from germline, CDR1 is MNHEY and CDR2 is SMNVEV (reference sequence). The CDR3 contains 16 residues. The V end lost 3 bases, the J end lost 0 bases, and 15 bases lay between the germline ends. CDR3 residues: CASSFSGPLSSYEQYF. The CDR3 DNA sequence: TGTGCCAGCAGTTTTTCGGGGCCCTTGAGCTCCTACGAGCAGTACTTC.